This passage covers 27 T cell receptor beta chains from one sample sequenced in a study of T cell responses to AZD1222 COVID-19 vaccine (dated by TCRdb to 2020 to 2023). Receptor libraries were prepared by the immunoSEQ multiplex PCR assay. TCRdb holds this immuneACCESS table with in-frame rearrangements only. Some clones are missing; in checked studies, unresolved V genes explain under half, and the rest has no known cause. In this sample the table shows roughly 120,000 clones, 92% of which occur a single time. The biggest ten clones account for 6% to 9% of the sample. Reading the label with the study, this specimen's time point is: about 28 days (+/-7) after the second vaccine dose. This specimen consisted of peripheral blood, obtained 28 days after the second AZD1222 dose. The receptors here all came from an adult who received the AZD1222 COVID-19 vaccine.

This CDR3 is CASSSRLAGSYNEQFF. CDR3 nucleotide sequence: TGTGCCAGCAGCTCCCGACTAGCGGGCTCCTACAATGAGCAGTTCTTC. V gene TRBV11-3 combines with J gene TRBJ2-1, with 10 bases lining up with TRBD2. The length of the CDR3 is 16 residues. The ends lost 4 bases at V and 0 bases at J; junction bases unmatched: 3. Germline CDR1 SGHNT, CDR2 YENEEA. The whole variable domain, remainder taken from reference TRBV11-3 and TRBJ2-1, is EAGVVQSPRYKIIEKKQPVAFWCNPISGHNTLYWYLQNLGQGPELLIRYENEEAVDDSQLPKDRFSAERLKGVDSTLKIQPAELGDSAVYLCASSSRLAGSYNEQFFGPGTRLTVL.

The CDR3 region is CASSPDTIGGNYGYTF. CDR3 bases: TGTGCCAGCAGCCCGGACACAATCGGGGGTAACTATGGCTACACCTTC. The chain employs TRBV7-2 and TRBJ1-2, with D possibly TRBD1 on 5 matching bases. The CDR3 is 16 residues long. Germline CDR1 is SGHTA and CDR2 is FQGNSA. Deletions cut 5 bases from V and 1 base from J, with 17 bases between.

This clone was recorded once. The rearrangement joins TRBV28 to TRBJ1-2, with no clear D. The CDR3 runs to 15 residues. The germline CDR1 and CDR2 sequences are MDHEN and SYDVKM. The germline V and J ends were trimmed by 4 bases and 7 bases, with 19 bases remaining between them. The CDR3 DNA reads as TGTGCCAGCAGTTCAACCCGAACTCTCCCCTTTGGCTACACCTTC. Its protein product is CASSSTRTLPFGYTF.

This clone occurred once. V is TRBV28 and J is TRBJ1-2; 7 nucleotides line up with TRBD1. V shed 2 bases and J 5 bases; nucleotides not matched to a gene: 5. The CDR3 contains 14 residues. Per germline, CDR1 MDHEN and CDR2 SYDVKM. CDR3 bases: TGTGCCAGCAGTTTAGAGACAGGGCTATATGGCTACACCTTC. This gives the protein CASSLETGLYGYTF.

This chain's CDR3 is CASSLVTQAAYEQYF. DNA for the CDR3: TGCGCCAGCAGCTTGGTAACGCAGGCTGCCTACGAGCAGTACTTC. This chain joins TRBV5-1 and TRBJ2-7; no reliable D call. The germline V gene has CDR1 SGHRS and CDR2 YFSETQ. Trimming cost V 0 bases and J 2 bases, with 12 bases left between them. The CDR3 consists of 15 residues.

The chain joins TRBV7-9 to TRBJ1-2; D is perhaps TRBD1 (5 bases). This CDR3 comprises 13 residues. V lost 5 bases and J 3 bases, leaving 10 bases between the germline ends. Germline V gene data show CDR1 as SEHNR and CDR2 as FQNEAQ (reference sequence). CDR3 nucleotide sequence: TGTGCCAGCAGCCAAGGGACCGACTATGGCTACACCTTC. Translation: CASSQGTDYGYTF.

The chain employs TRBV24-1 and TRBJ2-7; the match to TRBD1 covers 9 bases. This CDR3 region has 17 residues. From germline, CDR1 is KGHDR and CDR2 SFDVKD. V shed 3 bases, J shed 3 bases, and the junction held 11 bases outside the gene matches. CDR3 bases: TGTGCCACCAGTGATCCCAACGGGACAGGGAAGATCTACGAGCAGTACTTC. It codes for CATSDPNGTGKIYEQYF.

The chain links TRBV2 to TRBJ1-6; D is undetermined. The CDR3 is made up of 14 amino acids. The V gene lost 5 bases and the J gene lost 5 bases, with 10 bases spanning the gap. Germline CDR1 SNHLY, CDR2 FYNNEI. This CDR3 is CASSRSEDNSPLHF. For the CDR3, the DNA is TGTGCCAGCAGTCGATCGGAGGATAATTCACCCCTCCACTTT. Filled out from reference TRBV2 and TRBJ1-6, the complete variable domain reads EPEVTQTPSHQVTQMGQEVILRCVPISNHLYFYWYRQILGQKVEFLVSFYNNEISEKSEIFDDQFSVERPDGSNFTLKIRSTKLEDSAMYFCASSRSEDNSPLHFGNGTRLTVT.

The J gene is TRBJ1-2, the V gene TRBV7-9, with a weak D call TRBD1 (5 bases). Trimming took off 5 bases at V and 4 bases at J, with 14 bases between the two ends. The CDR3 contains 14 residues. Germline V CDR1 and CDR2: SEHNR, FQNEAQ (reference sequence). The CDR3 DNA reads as TGTGCCAGCAGCCCGGGACTTGGGACCTATGGCTACACCTTC. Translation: CASSPGLGTYGYTF.

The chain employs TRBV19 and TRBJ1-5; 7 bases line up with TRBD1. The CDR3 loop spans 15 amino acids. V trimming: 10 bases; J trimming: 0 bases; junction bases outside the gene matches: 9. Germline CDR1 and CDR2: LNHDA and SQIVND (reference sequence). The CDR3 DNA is TGTGCCACCCTCGGGGACAGTTATAGCAATCAGCCCCAGCATTTT. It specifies CATLGDSYSNQPQHF. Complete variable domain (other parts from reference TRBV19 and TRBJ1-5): DGGITQSPKYLFRKEGQNVTLSCEQNLNHDAMYWYRQDPGQGLRLIYYSQIVNDFQKGDIAEGYSVSREKKESFPLTVTSAQKNPTAFYLCATLGDSYSNQPQHFGDGTRLSIL.

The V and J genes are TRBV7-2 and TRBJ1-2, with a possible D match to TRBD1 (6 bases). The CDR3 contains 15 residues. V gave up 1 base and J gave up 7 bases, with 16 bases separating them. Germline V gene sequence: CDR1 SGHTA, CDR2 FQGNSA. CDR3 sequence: CASSLEVAGGVGYTF. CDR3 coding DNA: TGTGCCAGCAGCTTAGAAGTAGCGGGGGGCGTTGGCTACACCTTC.

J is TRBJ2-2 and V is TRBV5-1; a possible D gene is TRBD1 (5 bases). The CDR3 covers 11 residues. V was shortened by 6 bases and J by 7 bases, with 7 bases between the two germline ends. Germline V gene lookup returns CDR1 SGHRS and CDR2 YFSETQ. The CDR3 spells CASKGVGELFF. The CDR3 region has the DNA TGCGCCAGCAAAGGGGTCGGGGAGCTGTTTTTT.

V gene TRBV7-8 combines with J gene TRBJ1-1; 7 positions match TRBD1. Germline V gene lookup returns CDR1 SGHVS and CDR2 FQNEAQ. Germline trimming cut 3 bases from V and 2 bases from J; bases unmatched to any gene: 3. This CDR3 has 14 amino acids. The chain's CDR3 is CASSLGTANTEAFF. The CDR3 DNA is TGTGCCAGCAGCTTGGGGACAGCCAACACTGAAGCTTTCTTT. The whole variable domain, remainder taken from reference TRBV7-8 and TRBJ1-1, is GAGVSQSPRYKVAKRGQDVALRCDPISGHVSLFWYQQALGQGPEFLTYFQNEAQLDKSGLPSDRFFAERPEGSVSTLKIQRTQQEDSAVYLCASSLGTANTEAFFGQGTRLTVV.

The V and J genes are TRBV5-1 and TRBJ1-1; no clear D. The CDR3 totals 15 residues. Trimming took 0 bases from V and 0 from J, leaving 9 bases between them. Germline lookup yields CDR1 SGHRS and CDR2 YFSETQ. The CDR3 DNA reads TGCGCCAGCAGCTTGGAATGGGGAGTGAACACTGAAGCTTTCTTT. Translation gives CASSLEWGVNTEAFF.

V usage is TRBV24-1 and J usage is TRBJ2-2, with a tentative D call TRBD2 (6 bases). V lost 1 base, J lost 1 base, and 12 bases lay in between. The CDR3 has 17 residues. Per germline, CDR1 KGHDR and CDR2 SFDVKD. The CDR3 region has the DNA TGTGCCACCAGTGATTTCGGGAGCGCACGGAACACCGGGGAGCTGTTTTTT. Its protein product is CATSDFGSARNTGELFF.

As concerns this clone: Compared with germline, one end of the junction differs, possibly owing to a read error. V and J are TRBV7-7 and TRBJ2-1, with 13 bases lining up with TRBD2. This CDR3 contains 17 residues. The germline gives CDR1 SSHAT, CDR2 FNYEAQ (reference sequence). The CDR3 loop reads CASSPGTSGILYNEQFF. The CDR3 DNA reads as TGTGCTAGCAGCCCAGGGACTAGCGGGATTCTCTACAATGAGCAGTTCTTC.

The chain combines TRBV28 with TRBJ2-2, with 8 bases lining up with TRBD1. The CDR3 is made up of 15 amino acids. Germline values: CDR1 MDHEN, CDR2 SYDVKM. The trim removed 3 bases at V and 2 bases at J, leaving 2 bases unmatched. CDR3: CASSFGTGNTGELFF. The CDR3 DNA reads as TGTGCCAGCAGTTTCGGGACAGGCAACACCGGGGAGCTGTTTTTT. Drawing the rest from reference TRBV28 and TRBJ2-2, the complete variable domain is DVKVTQSSRYLVKRTGEKVFLECVQDMDHENMFWYRQDPGLGLRLIYFSYDVKMKEKGDIPEGYSVSREKKERFSLILESASTNQTSMYLCASSFGTGNTGELFFGEGSRLTVL.

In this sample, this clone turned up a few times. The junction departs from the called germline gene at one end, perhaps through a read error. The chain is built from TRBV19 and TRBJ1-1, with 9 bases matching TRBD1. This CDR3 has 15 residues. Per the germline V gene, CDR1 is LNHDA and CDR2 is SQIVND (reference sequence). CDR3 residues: CASSLDRGEFTEAFF. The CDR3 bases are TGTGCCAGTAGTTTAGACAGGGGGGAGTTCACTGAAGCTTTCTTT. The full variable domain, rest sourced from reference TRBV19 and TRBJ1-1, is DGGITQSPKYLFRKEGQNVTLSCEQNLNHDAMYWYRQDPGQGLRLIYYSQIVNDFQKGDIAEGYSVSREKKESFPLTVTSAQKNPTAFYLCASSLDRGEFTEAFFGQGTRLTVV.

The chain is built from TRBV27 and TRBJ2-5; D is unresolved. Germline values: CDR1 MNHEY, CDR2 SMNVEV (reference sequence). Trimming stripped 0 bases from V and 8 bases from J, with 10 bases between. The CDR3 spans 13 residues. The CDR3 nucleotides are TGTGCCAGCAGTTTATCGGTGTTAGGAACCCAGTACTTC. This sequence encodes CASSLSVLGTQYF.

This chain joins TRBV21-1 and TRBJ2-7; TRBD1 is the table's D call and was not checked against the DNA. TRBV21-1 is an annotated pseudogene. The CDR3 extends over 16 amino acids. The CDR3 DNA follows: TGTGCCAGCCGCGTTCATTTTTGGGACAGCCGAAACGAGCAGTACTTC. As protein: CASRVHFWDSRNEQYF.

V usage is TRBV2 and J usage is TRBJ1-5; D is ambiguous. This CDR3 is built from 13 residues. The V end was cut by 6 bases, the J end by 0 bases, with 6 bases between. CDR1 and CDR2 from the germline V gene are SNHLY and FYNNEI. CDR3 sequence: CASRLYSNQPQHF. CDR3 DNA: TGTGCCAGCAGACTTTATAGCAATCAGCCCCAGCATTTT.

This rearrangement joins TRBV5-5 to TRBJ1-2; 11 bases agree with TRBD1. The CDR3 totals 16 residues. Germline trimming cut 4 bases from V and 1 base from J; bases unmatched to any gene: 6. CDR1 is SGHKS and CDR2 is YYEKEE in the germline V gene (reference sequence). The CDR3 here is CASSMGQGDYNYGYTF. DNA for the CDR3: TGTGCCAGCAGCATGGGACAGGGGGACTATAACTATGGCTACACCTTC.

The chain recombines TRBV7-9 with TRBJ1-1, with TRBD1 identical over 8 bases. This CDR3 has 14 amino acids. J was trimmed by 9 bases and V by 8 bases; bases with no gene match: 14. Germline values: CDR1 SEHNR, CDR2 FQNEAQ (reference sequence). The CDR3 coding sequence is TGTGCCAGCTCCTCCTTGGCAGGGGGCGAGAAAGCTTTCTTT. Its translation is CASSSLAGGEKAFF.

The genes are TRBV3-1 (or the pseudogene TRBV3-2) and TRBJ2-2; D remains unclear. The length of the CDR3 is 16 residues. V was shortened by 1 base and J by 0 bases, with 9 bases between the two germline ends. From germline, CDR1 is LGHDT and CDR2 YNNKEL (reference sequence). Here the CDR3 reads CASSQGSEANTGELFF. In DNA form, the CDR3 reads TGTGCCAGCAGCCAAGGATCAGAGGCGAACACCGGGGAGCTGTTTTTT.

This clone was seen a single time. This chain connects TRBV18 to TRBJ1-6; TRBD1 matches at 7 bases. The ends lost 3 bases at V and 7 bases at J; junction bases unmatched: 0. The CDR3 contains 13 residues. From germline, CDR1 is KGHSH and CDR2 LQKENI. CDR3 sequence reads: CASSPGQNSPLHF. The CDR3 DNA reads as TGTGCCAGCTCACCGGGACAGAATTCACCCCTCCACTTT.

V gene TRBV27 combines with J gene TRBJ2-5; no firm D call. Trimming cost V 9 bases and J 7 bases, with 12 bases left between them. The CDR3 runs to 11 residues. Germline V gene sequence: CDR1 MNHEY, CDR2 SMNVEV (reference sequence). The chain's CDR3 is CASSSLGTQYF. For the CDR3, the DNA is TGTGCCAGTTCTTCGTTGGGGACCCAGTACTTC.

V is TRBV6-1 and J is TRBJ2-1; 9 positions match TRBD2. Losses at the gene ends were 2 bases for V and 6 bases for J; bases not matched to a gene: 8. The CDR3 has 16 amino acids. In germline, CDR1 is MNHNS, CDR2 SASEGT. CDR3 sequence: CASSESGGGATNEQFF. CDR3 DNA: TGTGCCAGCAGTGAATCGGGCGGGGGGGCAACCAATGAGCAGTTCTTC.